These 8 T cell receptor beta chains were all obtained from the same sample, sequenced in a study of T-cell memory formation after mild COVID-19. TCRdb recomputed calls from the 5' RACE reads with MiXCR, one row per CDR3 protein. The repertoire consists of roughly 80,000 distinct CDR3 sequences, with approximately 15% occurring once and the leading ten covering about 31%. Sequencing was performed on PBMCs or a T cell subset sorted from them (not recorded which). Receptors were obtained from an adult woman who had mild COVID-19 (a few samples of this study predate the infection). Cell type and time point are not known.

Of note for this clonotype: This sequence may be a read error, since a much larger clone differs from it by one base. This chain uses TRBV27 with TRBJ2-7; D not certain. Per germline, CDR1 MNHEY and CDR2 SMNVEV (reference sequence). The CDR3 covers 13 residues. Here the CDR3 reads CDSSFSQEYEQYF. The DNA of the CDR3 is TGTGACAGCAGTTTTTCCCAGGAATACGAGCAGTACTTC.

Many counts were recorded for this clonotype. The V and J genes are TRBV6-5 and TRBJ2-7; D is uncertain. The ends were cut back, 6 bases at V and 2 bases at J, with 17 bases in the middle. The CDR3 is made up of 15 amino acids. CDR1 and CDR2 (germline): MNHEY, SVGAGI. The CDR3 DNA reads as TGTGCCAGCAGAGGACCAGGAAAGGGCCCCTACGAGCAGTACTTC. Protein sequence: CASRGPGKGPYEQYF.

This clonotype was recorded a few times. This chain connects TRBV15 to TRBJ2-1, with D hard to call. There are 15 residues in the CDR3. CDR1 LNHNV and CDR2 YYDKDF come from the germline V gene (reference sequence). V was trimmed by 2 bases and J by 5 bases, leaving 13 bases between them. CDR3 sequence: CATSRSDDGHNEQFF. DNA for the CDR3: TGTGCCACCAGCAGATCTGACGACGGGCACAATGAGCAGTTCTTC. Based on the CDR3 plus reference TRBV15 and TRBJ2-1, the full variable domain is DAMVIQNPRYQVTQFGKPVTLSCSQTLNHNVMYWYQQKSSQAPKLLFHYYDKDFNNEADTPDNFQSRRPNTSFCFLDIRSPGLGDTAMYLCATSRSDDGHNEQFFGPGTRLTVL.

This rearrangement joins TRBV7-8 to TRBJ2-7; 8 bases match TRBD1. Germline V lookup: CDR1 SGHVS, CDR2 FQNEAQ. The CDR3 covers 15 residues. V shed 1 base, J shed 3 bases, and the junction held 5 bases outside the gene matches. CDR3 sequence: CASSLVGTGFYEQYF. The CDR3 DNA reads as TGTGCCAGCAGCTTAGTTGGGACAGGTTTCTACGAGCAGTACTTC.

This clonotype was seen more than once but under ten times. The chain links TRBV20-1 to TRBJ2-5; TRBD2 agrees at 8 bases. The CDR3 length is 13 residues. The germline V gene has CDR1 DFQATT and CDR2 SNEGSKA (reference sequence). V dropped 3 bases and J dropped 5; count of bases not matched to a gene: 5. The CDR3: CSARARLAETQYF. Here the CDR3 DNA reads TGCAGTGCTAGGGCTCGACTAGCGGAGACCCAGTACTTC.

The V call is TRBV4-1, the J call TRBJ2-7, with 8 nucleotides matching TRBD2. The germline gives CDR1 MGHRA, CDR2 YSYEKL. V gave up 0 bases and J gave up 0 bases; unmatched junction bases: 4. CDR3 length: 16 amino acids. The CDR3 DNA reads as TGCGCCAGCAGCCAAGATCCGGGGGGGGCCTCCTACGAGCAGTACTTC. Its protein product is CASSQDPGGASYEQYF.

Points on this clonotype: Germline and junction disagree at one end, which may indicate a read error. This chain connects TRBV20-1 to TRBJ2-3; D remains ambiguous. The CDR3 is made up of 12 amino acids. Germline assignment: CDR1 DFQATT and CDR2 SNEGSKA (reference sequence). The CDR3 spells CSGRSLLDTQYF. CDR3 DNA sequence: TGCAGTGGTAGATCACTACTAGATACGCAGTATTTT.

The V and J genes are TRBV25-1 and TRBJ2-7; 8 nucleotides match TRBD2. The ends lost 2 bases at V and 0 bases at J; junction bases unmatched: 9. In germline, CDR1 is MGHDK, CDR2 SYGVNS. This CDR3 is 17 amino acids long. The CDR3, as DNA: TGTGCCAGCAGTGAACTCCAGGGCGGGAGGCACTCCTACGAGCAGTACTTC. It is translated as CASSELQGGRHSYEQYF.